These 9 T cell receptor beta chains came from one sample sequenced in a study of T cell responses to AZD1222 COVID-19 vaccine. Assay: immunoSEQ multiplex PCR; the TCRdb copy retains only in-frame clones and omits some. The sample lists roughly 170,000 clones; about 90% were seen once. This sample comprised peripheral blood, obtained on day 0 of AZD1222 vaccination. These receptors came from an adult in good health.

The chain employs TRBV5-1 and TRBJ1-1; 7 nucleotides line up with TRBD1. Germline CDR1 is SGHRS and CDR2 is YFSETQ. V was clipped by 2 bases and J by 8 bases; unmatched bases: 3. This CDR3 has 12 residues. This CDR3 is CASSFGTAEAFF. The CDR3 region has the DNA TGCGCCAGCAGCTTCGGGACAGCCGAAGCTTTCTTT.

The chain joins TRBV27 to TRBJ1-5; 7 bases agree with TRBD1. Germline CDR1 reads MNHEY; CDR2 reads SMNVEV (reference sequence). The J segment lost 0 bases and the V segment lost 8 bases, leaving 10 bases of the junction unmatched. The CDR3 length is 16 residues. This CDR3 reads CASSRDRAYSNQPQHF. For the CDR3, the DNA is TGTGCCAGCTCGCGTGACAGGGCCTATAGCAATCAGCCCCAGCATTTT.

Notes on this clone: Given the absence of the conserved phenylalanine or tryptophan at the CDR3 end, a read error is likely. Because the CDR3's place on the DNA is in doubt, the DNA is left out and the CDR3 is given as listed by TCRdb. The chain is built from TRBV21-1 and TRBJ2-7; TRBD1, as called in the table, went unchecked against the DNA. TRBV21-1 is flagged as a pseudogene. The CDR3 has 11 amino acids, counting both end residues. The CDR3 sequence is CASSAPGQGPI.

The DNA for the CDR3 is TGTGCCAGCAGAGAGGACAGGGTGAACGAAAAACTGTTTTTT. Protein: CASREDRVNEKLFF. The chain employs TRBV6-5 and TRBJ1-4, with 8 bases matching TRBD1. The CDR3 length is 14 residues. CDR1 is MNHEY and CDR2 is SVGAGI in the germline V gene. V was pared by 6 bases and J by 8 bases, with 8 bases of the junction left unmatched.

V usage is TRBV28 and J usage is TRBJ1-4; D remains unclear. Trimming cost V 3 bases and J 7 bases, with 3 bases left between them. The germline gives CDR1 MDHEN, CDR2 SYDVKM. The CDR3 runs to 11 residues. CDR3 sequence (DNA): TGTGCCAGCAGTTTGGGTGAAAAACTGTTTTTT. Amino acid sequence: CASSLGEKLFF.

The chain joins TRBV2 to TRBJ2-3, with D unclear. The CDR3 runs to 12 residues. V was clipped by 4 bases and J by 6 bases, with 8 bases between them. Germline lookup yields CDR1 SNHLY and CDR2 FYNNEI. CDR3 protein: CASSVNSDTQYF. The CDR3 nucleotides read TGTGCCAGCAGTGTAAACAGTGATACGCAGTATTTT.

The rearrangement uses TRBV5-8 and TRBJ1-1, with a tentative D call TRBD1 (6 bases). V gave up 4 bases and J gave up 4 bases, with 11 bases separating them. The germline CDR1 and CDR2 sequences are SGHTS and YDEGEE. CDR3 length equals 13 residues. CDR3 residues: CASSLGGGTEAFF. The CDR3 coding sequence is TGTGCCAGCAGCCTGGGAGGGGGCACTGAAGCTTTCTTT.

The J gene is TRBJ2-7, the V gene TRBV18; 7 bases align to TRBD1. Losses at the gene ends were 2 bases for V and 1 base for J; bases not matched to a gene: 5. This CDR3 has 15 residues. Looked up from germline, CDR1 is KGHSH and CDR2 is LQKENI. CDR3 sequence: CASSPRTGASYEQYF. DNA of the CDR3: TGTGCCAGCTCACCAAGGACAGGCGCATCCTACGAGCAGTACTTC. Based on the CDR3 plus reference TRBV18 and TRBJ2-7, the full variable domain is NAGVMQNPRHLVRRRGQEARLRCSPMKGHSHVYWYRQLPEEGLKFMVYLQKENIIDESGMPKERFSAEFPKEGPSILRIQQVVRGDSAAYFCASSPRTGASYEQYFGPGTRLTVT.

CDR3 sequence (DNA): TGTGCCACCAGTGACCCCGGGACTAGCGGAGGGGCAACAGATACGCAGTATTTT. Translated, it gives CATSDPGTSGGATDTQYF. The gene calls are TRBV24-1 and TRBJ2-3, with TRBD2 matching over 11 bases. Trimming removed 4 bases from V and 3 bases from J; junction bases left unmatched: 11. Germline V gene lookup returns CDR1 KGHDR and CDR2 SFDVKD. The length of the CDR3 is 18 residues.